Listed below are T cell receptor beta chains from one sample, sequenced in a study of T cell responses to AZD1222 COVID-19 vaccine. Clones were read by immunoSEQ multiplex PCR, and TCRdb kept only the in-frame ones, dropping some. Of about 120,000 clones in the sample, 92% were seen once. Sequenced here: peripheral blood, sampled on day 0 of AZD1222 vaccination. Every receptor here comes from an adult in good health. CDR3s leave out the opening cysteine and the closing phenylalanine or tryptophan. The D gene is left open where the match is weak.

v_call	d_call	j_call	cdr3_aa
TRBV6-5	-	TRBJ2-5	ASRRGVEPMH
TRBV28	TRBD2	TRBJ2-7	ASSLRGLGYEQY
TRBV10-3	-	TRBJ1-1	AISVYRDVNTEAF
TRBV5-1	-	TRBJ2-3	ASRPDGYSTDTQY
TRBV7-2	TRBD2	TRBJ2-5	ASSYPLPGGETQY
TRBV4-3	TRBD2	TRBJ2-1	ASSQELVAGVSYNEQF
TRBV7-2	-	TRBJ1-2	ASSPRDLYGYT
TRBV7-9	-	TRBJ1-3	ASSLSGFSGNTIY
TRBV2	-	TRBJ1-6	ASSEQGNYNSPLH
TRBV29-1	-	TRBJ1-2	SVKAPLNYGYT
TRBV10-3	TRBD1	TRBJ2-7	AISADRGRVYEQY
TRBV11-3	TRBD2	TRBJ2-1	ASSLRVLGGERDEQF
TRBV5-4	TRBD2	TRBJ2-7	ASSLAGLASGPYEQY
TRBV11-2	-	TRBJ1-4	ASSLKLGVNNEKLF
TRBV4-1	TRBD1	TRBJ2-7	ASSQGQGRFSYEQY
TRBV28	-	TRBJ2-7	ASSLTSYEQY
TRBV9	TRBD2	TRBJ2-1	ASSVPKEREGDNEQF
TRBV9	-	TRBJ1-5	ASSVGYSNQPQH
TRBV30	TRBD1	TRBJ1-2	AWSADWDSDFYGYT
TRBV2	-	TRBJ2-2	ASSEVGGGSGELF
TRBV28	TRBD1	TRBJ1-2	ASKGQGSYGYT
TRBV30	-	TRBJ1-6	AWSERLFSPLH
TRBV7-2	-	TRBJ1-5	ASSLGPYSNQPQH
TRBV4-1	-	TRBJ1-4	ASSPTVDEKLF
TRBV6-5	TRBD1	TRBJ1-4	ASSYSGTGREKLF
TRBV28	-	TRBJ2-7	ASRLEQETYEQY
TRBV18	-	TRBJ1-2	ASSPRDGPNYGYT
TRBV5-1	-	TRBJ1-1	ASSLKNTEAF
TRBV29-1	-	TRBJ1-3	SVHSGNTIY
TRBV3-1/TRBV3-2	-	TRBJ1-2	ASSQDKGRARNGYT
TRBV28	-	TRBJ1-2	ASSSVNPNYGYT
TRBV2	-	TRBJ1-1	ASSEAGAPGGAF
TRBV19	-	TRBJ1-1	ASSDGRLNTEAF
TRBV6-5	-	TRBJ2-3	ASSLVENTDTQY
TRBV11-3	TRBD2	TRBJ2-3	ASSPGTSGVDTQY
TRBV6-5	-	TRBJ1-1	ASSYQSLSLEAF
TRBV19	-	TRBJ2-5	ASSIEETQY
TRBV5-4	-	TRBJ1-3	ASSLDPGNTIY
TRBV4-2	TRBD1	TRBJ2-7	ASSQGTGTYEQY
TRBV2	-	TRBJ2-7	ASSGDRPYEQY
TRBV28	-	TRBJ1-1	ASSHTGNTEAF
TRBV9	TRBD1	TRBJ2-7	ASSAGQATGEQY
TRBV9	-	TRBJ1-2	ASSLTGSNYGYT
TRBV3-1/TRBV3-2	-	TRBJ1-6	ASSQERVPYYNSPLH
TRBV12-5	TRBD1	TRBJ1-4	ASAPGTDEKLF
TRBV7-9	TRBD1	TRBJ1-1	ASSLAGGPEAF
TRBV27	-	TRBJ2-7	ASSAPWDEQY